Shown below are 2 T cell receptor delta chains from a single sample sequenced in a study of γδ T cells in repeated Plasmodium falciparum infection. TCRdb called clones from the multiplex PCR reads again using CATT. The sample has 93,000 or so delta-chain clones, approximately 1% seen once. Flow sorting of PBMC yielded separate Vgamma9/Vdelta2+ and Vdelta2-negative gammadelta T cell populations for bulk repertoire analysis. The sequenced sample consisted of gamma-delta T cells from blood. The receptors originated from a pool of human donors (malaria-infected and uninfected, not separated).

This clone was detected a few times. A read error likely explains why the TCRdb protein, taken from a much larger clone, differs from this DNA's translation at residue 8; the protein shown is translated from the DNA. The chain has TRDV2 and TRDJ1; TRDD3 agrees at 7 bases. The J gene, missing from TCRdb, was assigned here through DNA to germline matching. Germline V gene data show CDR1 as GEAIGNYY and CDR2 as EKD. The CDR3 has 18 residues. J lost 0 bases, V lost 0 bases, and 12 bases had no gene match. The CDR3 here is CACDTRGMPTYHTDKLIF. The CDR3 nucleotides are TGTGCCTGTGACACCCGGGGGATGCCCACCTACCACACCGATAAACTCATCTTT.

This clone turned up a few times. This DNA's translation and the protein TCRdb lists, from a much larger clone, do not match at residue 8, likely due to a read error; the protein shown is translated from the DNA. V and J are TRDV2 and TRDJ1; 11 bases align to TRDD3. Since TCRdb gives no J gene, matching the DNA to germline was used here to assign it. J gave up 0 bases and V 0 bases, and 11 bases lay outside the gene matches. Germline CDR1 is GEAIGNYY and CDR2 is EKD. This CDR3 contains 19 residues. The DNA of the CDR3 is TGTGCCTGTGACACCGTGGCCATGGGGGATACGCATCACACCGATAAACTCATCTTT. It translates to CACDTVAMGDTHHTDKLIF.